This T cell receptor (beta chain) was sequenced for a study of cytomegalovirus exposure and HLA in healthy donors. Study-wide points: The authors enumerated 150 to 200 TCR beta chains as linked to cytomegalovirus.

V lost 2 bases to trimming and J lost 7 bases; unmatched junction nucleotides: 3. The CDR3 totals 14 residues. Germline values: CDR1 SGHDN, CDR2 FVKESK. This clone was detected only once. Antigen: not known. Clones were read by immunoSEQ multiplex PCR, and TCRdb kept only the in-frame ones, dropping some. The table lists some 230,000 clones, 90% to 95% of them singletons. The chain carries TRBV14 and TRBJ2-1; the match to TRBD2 covers 9 bases. The sequence was obtained from a young woman in good health and CMV-seronegative. Specimen: PBMCs. CDR3 nucleotides: TGTGCCAGCAGCCAACTAGCGGGAAGAAATGAGCAGTTCTTC. Translation: CASSQLAGRNEQFF.